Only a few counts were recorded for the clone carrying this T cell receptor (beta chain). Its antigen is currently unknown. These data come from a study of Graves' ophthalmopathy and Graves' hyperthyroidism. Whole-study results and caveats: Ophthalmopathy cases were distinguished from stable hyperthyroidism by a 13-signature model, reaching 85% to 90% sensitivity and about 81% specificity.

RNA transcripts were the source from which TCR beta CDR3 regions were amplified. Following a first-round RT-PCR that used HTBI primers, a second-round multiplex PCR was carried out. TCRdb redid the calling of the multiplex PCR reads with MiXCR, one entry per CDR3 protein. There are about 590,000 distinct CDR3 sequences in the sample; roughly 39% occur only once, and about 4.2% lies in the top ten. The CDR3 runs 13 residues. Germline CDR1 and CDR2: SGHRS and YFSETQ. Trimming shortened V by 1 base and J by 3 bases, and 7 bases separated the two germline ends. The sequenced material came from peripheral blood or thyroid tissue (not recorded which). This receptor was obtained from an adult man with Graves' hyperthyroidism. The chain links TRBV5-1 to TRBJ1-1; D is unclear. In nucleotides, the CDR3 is TGCGCCAGCAGCTTGACACCTTACACTGAAGCTTTCTTT. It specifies CASSLTPYTEAFF.